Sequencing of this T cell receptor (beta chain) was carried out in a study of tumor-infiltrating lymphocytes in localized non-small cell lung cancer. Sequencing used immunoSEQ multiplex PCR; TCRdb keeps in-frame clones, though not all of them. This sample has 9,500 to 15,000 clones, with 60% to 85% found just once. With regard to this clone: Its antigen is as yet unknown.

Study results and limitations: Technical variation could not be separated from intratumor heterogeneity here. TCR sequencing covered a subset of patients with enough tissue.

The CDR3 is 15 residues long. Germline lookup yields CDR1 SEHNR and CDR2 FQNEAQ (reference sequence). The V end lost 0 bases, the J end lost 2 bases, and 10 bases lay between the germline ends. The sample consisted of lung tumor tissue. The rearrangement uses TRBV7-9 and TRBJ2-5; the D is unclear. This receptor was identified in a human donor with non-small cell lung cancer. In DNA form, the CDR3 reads TGTGCCAGCAGCTTAGCATCAACCCGTCAAGAGACCCAGTACTTC. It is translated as CASSLASTRQETQYF.